Here is one T cell receptor (beta chain) with its context. The sample is drawn from a study of technical replicates of blood from a few donors. This CDR3 comprises 16 residues. Per the germline V gene, CDR1 is SGHDN and CDR2 is FVKESK. V was clipped by 2 bases and J by 1 base; unmatched bases: 3. Only in-frame clones appear in the TCRdb table, and some are missing; sequencing was by immunoSEQ multiplex PCR. The table includes about 98,000 clones, 90% to 96% detected once. The chain couples TRBV14 to TRBJ2-1; 9 bases are shared with TRBD2. This TCR was sampled from a human donor in good health. Sequenced input: T cells isolated from PBMCs. Here the CDR3 DNA reads TGTGCCAGCAGCCAACTTAGCGGGAGTTCCTACAATGAGCAGTTCTTC. It specifies CASSQLSGSSYNEQFF. The variable domain in full, with the rest retrieved from reference TRBV14 and TRBJ2-1, is EAGVTQFPSHSVIEKGQTVTLRCDPISGHDNLYWYRRVMGKEIKFLLHFVKESKQDESGMPNNRFLAERTGGTYSTLKVQPAELEDSGVYFCASSQLSGSSYNEQFFGPGTRLTVL.